The 26 T cell receptor beta chains in this list originate from one sample, sequenced in a study of T cells after posttransplantation cyclophosphamide. Methotrexate plus calcineurin inhibitor accompanied controls' myeloablative marrow transplants; sampling was 1 year later. TCRdb's copy holds only in-frame clones and misses some; the assay was immunoSEQ multiplex PCR. The table has 15,000 to 20,000 clones, over 75% seen once; the top ten hold 3.5%. The specimen was PBMCs, collected after an allogeneic stem cell transplant with a calcineurin inhibitor and methotrexate. The receptors were sampled from a male patient between 45 and 60 years old who received an allogeneic stem cell transplant from an unrelated donor, was CMV-positive, and had chronic GVHD only. Some T cells may arise from the graft donor.

CDR3 protein: CASSVGGGDYGYTF. As DNA, the CDR3 is TGTGCCAGCAGCGTAGGTGGGGGGGACTATGGCTACACCTTC. The chain couples TRBV9 to TRBJ1-2, with D possibly TRBD1 on 5 matching bases. This CDR3 has 14 residues. Between the trimmed V and J ends, which lost 0 bases and 3 bases, there was a span of 9 bases. Germline-derived CDR1 and CDR2 are SGDLS and YYNGEE.

This clone was counted once. This chain links TRBV7-6 with TRBJ2-2, with D possibly being TRBD1 (5 bases). The germline V gene has CDR1 SGHVS and CDR2 FNYEAQ. Trimming removed 4 bases from V and 6 bases from J, with 12 bases in between. This CDR3 spans 14 amino acids. The CDR3 DNA reads as TGTGCCAGCAGCTCCGGATCAGGGCCCGGGGAGCTGTTTTTT. This sequence encodes CASSSGSGPGELFF.

V is TRBV5-4 and J is TRBJ2-1, with 12 bases lining up with TRBD2. V gave up 1 base and J gave up 7 bases; unmatched junction bases: 0. Germline V gene sequence: CDR1 SGHNT, CDR2 YYREEE (reference sequence). The CDR3 is made up of 14 amino acids. CDR3 DNA sequence: TGTGCCAGCAGCTTGCTAGCGGGGGGGAATGAGCAGTTCTTC. Its translation is CASSLLAGGNEQFF.

The chain links TRBV5-4 to TRBJ2-1; 12 bases line up with TRBD2. The CDR3 covers 16 residues. Trimming took 4 bases from V and 3 from J; bases not matched to a gene: 5. Germline values: CDR1 SGHNT, CDR2 YYREEE (reference sequence). CDR3 in amino acids: CASSPGTSGYYNEQFF. The DNA of the CDR3 is TGTGCCAGCAGCCCTGGGACTAGCGGGTACTACAATGAGCAGTTCTTC.

This clone was picked up a small number of times. The chain is built from TRBV7-2 and TRBJ2-7, with 13 bases identical to TRBD2. Germline-derived CDR1 and CDR2 are SGHTA and FQGNSA. Losses at the gene ends were 4 bases for V and 7 bases for J; bases not matched to a gene: 4. This CDR3 contains 14 residues. Written as DNA, the CDR3 is TGTGCCAGCAGCTCGACTAGCGGGAGGAGAGAGCAGTACTTC. This codes for CASSSTSGRREQYF.

To note about this clone: A read error may account for a junction end that differs from germline. This sequence joins TRBV7-9 and TRBJ2-1, with 7 nucleotides matching TRBD2. The CDR3 loop spans 15 amino acids. Germline CDR1 reads SEHNR; CDR2 reads FQNEAQ (reference sequence). CDR3 residues: CASSLAVYSYNEQFF. In DNA, the CDR3 is TGTGCCAGCAGCCTAGCGGTCTACTCCTACAATGAGCAGTTCTTC.

The chain uses TRBV28 and TRBJ2-5; tentative D call: TRBD1 (5 bases). Germline V gene lookup returns CDR1 MDHEN and CDR2 SYDVKM. The CDR3 runs to 16 residues. The germline V and J ends were trimmed by 6 bases and 5 bases, with 22 bases remaining between them. CDR3 bases: TGTGCCAGCAGGAATCCCCCAGGGAAGGGATGGGAGACCCAGTACTTC. Translating it yields CASRNPPGKGWETQYF.

J is TRBJ2-1 and V is TRBV7-2, with D maybe TRBD2 (5 bases). The CDR3 contains 11 residues. Trimming cost V 6 bases and J 7 bases, with 7 bases left between them. The germline V gene has CDR1 SGHTA and CDR2 FQGNSA. The CDR3 nucleotides are TGTGCCAGCAGGGGAGTGAATGAGCAGTTCTTC. It yields the protein CASRGVNEQFF.

The V and J genes are TRBV11-2 and TRBJ2-2; the match to TRBD1 covers 7 bases. CDR3 length equals 14 residues. The ends lost 6 bases at V and 6 bases at J; junction bases unmatched: 7. The V gene's germline CDR1 is SGHAT and CDR2 FQNNGV. CDR3: CASRPGTASGELFF. The CDR3, as DNA: TGTGCCAGCAGACCCGGGACAGCGTCCGGGGAGCTGTTTTTT.

This chain connects TRBV4-1 to TRBJ1-5, with 9 bases aligning to TRBD1. V shed 6 bases, J shed 4 bases, and the junction held 10 bases outside the gene matches. The germline gives CDR1 MGHRA, CDR2 YSYEKL. This CDR3 comprises 16 residues. The CDR3 DNA sequence: TGCGCCAGCAGACAACTTGAGGGGACAGGGAATCAGCCCCAGCATTTT. Translating it yields CASRQLEGTGNQPQHF.

The table lists this clone with a count of one. The chain recombines TRBV16 with TRBJ1-1; D is possibly TRBD1 (5 bases). This CDR3 contains 14 residues. V dropped 0 bases and J dropped 1 base, with 6 bases sitting between them. CDR1 is KGHSY and CDR2 is FQNENV in the germline V gene. The CDR3 bases are TGTGCCAGCAGCCAATCCACAGGGAACACTGAAGCTTTCTTT. It specifies CASSQSTGNTEAFF.

CDR3: CASSPGQGFQETQYF. The CDR3, as DNA: TGTGCCAGCAGTCCGGGACAGGGTTTTCAAGAGACCCAGTACTTC. This chain connects TRBV11-2 to TRBJ2-5; 9 bases map to TRBD1. The germline V gene encodes CDR1 SGHAT and CDR2 FQNNGV. The V gene end was trimmed by 6 bases and the J gene end by 2 bases; junction bases not matched to a gene: 7. The length of the CDR3 is 15 residues.

CDR3 sequence reads: CASSLYGLAGADTQYF. The CDR3 coding sequence is TGTGCCAGCAGCTTATACGGACTAGCGGGAGCAGATACGCAGTATTTT. The chain links TRBV11-2 to TRBJ2-3, with 13 nucleotides matching TRBD2. This CDR3 is built from 16 residues. The trim removed 2 bases at V and 4 bases at J, leaving 3 bases unmatched. Germline values: CDR1 SGHAT, CDR2 FQNNGV.

The genes are TRBV5-1 and TRBJ1-1, with TRBD1 as a possible D gene (6 bases). The V gene lost 0 bases and the J gene lost 11 bases, with 14 bases spanning the gap. The CDR3 totals 13 residues. CDR1 is SGHRS and CDR2 is YFSETQ in the germline V gene. As DNA, the CDR3 is TGCGCCAGCAGCTTGGCCGAGGGGGGGTGGGCTTTCTTT. Protein: CASSLAEGGWAFF.

The CDR3 nucleotides are TGTGCCACGAGTTCTGGGGCCAACGTCCTGACTTTC. It encodes CATSSGANVLTF. The V and J genes are TRBV6-5 and TRBJ2-6; D is undetermined. Trimming removed 10 bases at V and 1 base at J, with 5 bases between. Germline lookup yields CDR1 MNHEY and CDR2 SVGAGI. The CDR3 has 12 amino acids.

This clone was found once. The rearrangement links TRBV9 to TRBJ2-2, with D tentatively TRBD1 (5 bases). The germline V gene encodes CDR1 SGDLS and CDR2 YYNGEE. This CDR3 region has 15 residues. The V end lost 3 bases, the J end lost 2 bases, and 11 bases lay between the germline ends. This CDR3 is CASSDQGYNTGELFF. CDR3 DNA sequence: TGTGCCAGCAGCGACCAGGGTTACAACACCGGGGAGCTGTTTTTT. Complete variable domain (other parts from reference TRBV9 and TRBJ2-2): DSGVTQTPKHLITATGQRVTLRCSPRSGDLSVYWYQQSLDQGLQFLIQYYNGEERAKGNILERFSAQQFPDLHSELNLSSLELGDSALYFCASSDQGYNTGELFFGEGSRLTVL.

The J gene is TRBJ2-7, the V gene TRBV28, with TRBD1 as a possible D gene (5 bases). Looked up from germline, CDR1 is MDHEN and CDR2 is SYDVKM. V lost 9 bases to trimming and J lost 3 bases, with 18 bases between them. The CDR3 is 14 amino acids. CDR3 coding DNA: TGTGCCAGTACTGGACACGGATCCGTCTACGAGCAGTACTTC. Amino acids: CASTGHGSVYEQYF. Filled out from reference TRBV28 and TRBJ2-7, the complete variable domain reads DVKVTQSSRYLVKRTGEKVFLECVQDMDHENMFWYRQDPGLGLRLIYFSYDVKMKEKGDIPEGYSVSREKKERFSLILESASTNQTSMYLCASTGHGSVYEQYFGPGTRLTVT.

The gene calls are TRBV28 and TRBJ2-3; perhaps TRBD2 as D (6 bases). The CDR3 contains 13 residues. Germline V gene sequence: CDR1 MDHEN, CDR2 SYDVKM. Trimming removed 8 bases from V and 1 base from J, with 10 bases in between. CDR3 in DNA: TGTGCCAGCGGAGGAGGGGGCACAGATACGCAGTATTTT. Its translation: CASGGGGTDTQYF.

V and J are TRBV5-6 and TRBJ2-7, with a weak D call TRBD1 (6 bases). The CDR3 loop spans 14 amino acids. The germline V gene has CDR1 SGHDT and CDR2 YYEEEE. Trimming took 4 bases from V and 3 from J, leaving 14 bases between them. The CDR3 nucleotides are TGTGCCAGCAGCCCCGGGACAAACCTCTACGAGCAGTACTTC. Its translation is CASSPGTNLYEQYF.

Note on this clone: Germline and junction disagree at one end, which may indicate a read error. V and J are TRBV5-1 and TRBJ2-5; D possibly corresponds to TRBD1 (5 bases). CDR1 SGHRS and CDR2 YFSETQ come from the germline V gene. The CDR3 totals 15 residues. DNA for the CDR3: TGCGCCAGCAGCTTGGCCCTCGCAGGGCAAGGGACCCAGTACTTC. This translates into CASSLALAGQGTQYF. Variable domain in full (rest from reference TRBV5-1 and TRBJ2-5): KAGVTQTPRYLIKTRGQQVTLSCSPISGHRSVSWYQQTPGQGLQFLFEYFSETQRNKGNFPGRFSGRQFSNSRSEMNVSTLELGDSALYLCASSLALAGQGTQYFGPGTRLLVL.

This chain links TRBV7-8 with TRBJ2-6, with D possibly being TRBD2 (6 bases). Trimming shortened V by 10 bases and J by 2 bases, and 18 bases separated the two germline ends. The CDR3 is made up of 16 amino acids. The germline gives CDR1 SGHVS, CDR2 FQNEAQ. The chain's CDR3 is CATSSGGNAGANVLTF. CDR3 DNA sequence: TGTGCCACCTCTAGTGGGGGGAACGCTGGGGCCAACGTCCTGACTTTC.

The V and J genes are TRBV11-2 and TRBJ2-7; 9 bases map to TRBD1. CDR3 length equals 14 residues. Trimming at V came to 6 bases and at J to 5 bases, leaving 8 bases not matched to a gene. Germline V lookup: CDR1 SGHAT, CDR2 FQNNGV. The CDR3, as DNA: TGTGCCAGCAGTCTAACAGGGGGCTGGCACGAGCAGTACTTC. Translated: CASSLTGGWHEQYF. Full variable domain (rest looked up from reference TRBV11-2 and TRBJ2-7): EAGVAQSPRYKIIEKRQSVAFWCNPISGHATLYWYQQILGQGPKLLIQFQNNGVVDDSQLPKDRFSAERLKGVDSTLKIQPAKLEDSAVYLCASSLTGGWHEQYFGPGTRLTVT.

By sample fraction, this clone is medium-sized. The CDR3 coding sequence is TGTGCCAGCAGTTTATACAGGGGTTCGGCCTACAATGAGCAGTTCTTC. Residues: CASSLYRGSAYNEQFF. This chain connects TRBV28 to TRBJ2-1, with TRBD1 matching over 7 bases. In germline, CDR1 is MDHEN, CDR2 SYDVKM. The CDR3 consists of 16 residues. Trimming at V came to 1 base and at J to 2 bases, leaving 5 bases not matched to a gene.

This chain joins TRBV11-2 and TRBJ1-1; D not resolved. Germline V gene lookup returns CDR1 SGHAT and CDR2 FQNNGV. The CDR3 has 13 amino acids. The ends were cut back, 2 bases at V and 5 bases at J, with 9 bases in the middle. DNA for the CDR3: TGTGCCAGCAGCTTATCCGGAGGTACTGAAGCTTTCTTT. Encoded protein: CASSLSGGTEAFF.

A single count supports this clone. The J gene is TRBJ1-5, the V gene TRBV27; a possible D gene is TRBD1 (5 bases). Germline loops: CDR1 MNHEY, CDR2 SMNVEV (reference sequence). V gave up 3 bases and J gave up 4 bases, with 7 bases separating them. The CDR3 is 13 amino acids. The CDR3 region is CASSLTANQPQHF. The CDR3 region has the DNA TGTGCCAGCAGTTTGACAGCGAATCAGCCCCAGCATTTT.

The V gene is TRBV2, the J gene TRBJ2-5, with TRBD2 matching 12 bases. Per germline, CDR1 SNHLY and CDR2 FYNNEI. V was pared by 4 bases and J by 7 bases, with 10 bases of the junction left unmatched. CDR3 length equals 16 residues. CDR3 sequence (DNA): TGTGCCAGCAGTGTGCAGGCTAGCGGGGGGGCGGGGACCCAGTACTTC. Translating gives CASSVQASGGAGTQYF.